These 12 T cell receptor beta chains came from one sample sequenced in a study of blood T cell repertoires in COVID-19. Sequencing was performed with immunoSEQ multiplex PCR; in TCRdb, only in-frame clones are kept and a portion is missing. The table has about 170,000 clones, 70% to 85% seen once. Specimen: PBMCs or T cells enriched from blood (not recorded which). The receptors were sampled from a man between 50 and 59 years old who had recovered from COVID-19.

The gene calls are TRBV6-5 and TRBJ2-1; 8 positions agree with TRBD1. The germline V gene encodes CDR1 MNHEY and CDR2 SVGAGI. This CDR3 spans 15 amino acids. The J segment lost 3 bases and the V segment lost 7 bases, leaving 8 bases of the junction unmatched. CDR3 in amino acids: CASTQGAPHYNEQFF. The CDR3 DNA sequence: TGTGCCAGCACCCAGGGGGCTCCACACTACAATGAGCAGTTCTTC.

This clone has just one count. V gene TRBV18 combines with J gene TRBJ1-2, with D tentatively TRBD1 (5 bases). CDR1 and CDR2 from the germline V gene are KGHSH and LQKENI. V was shortened by 2 bases and J by 3 bases, with 13 bases between the two germline ends. This CDR3 spans 15 amino acids. CDR3 region: CASSPGRGSDYGYTF. The CDR3 nucleotides read TGTGCCAGCTCACCAGGGAGGGGATCTGACTATGGCTACACCTTC. The full variable domain, completed using reference TRBV18 and TRBJ1-2, is NAGVMQNPRHLVRRRGQEARLRCSPMKGHSHVYWYRQLPEEGLKFMVYLQKENIIDESGMPKERFSAEFPKEGPSILRIQQVVRGDSAAYFCASSPGRGSDYGYTFGSGTRLTVV.

J is TRBJ2-6 and V is TRBV7-3, with a weak D call TRBD1 (6 bases). Trimming removed 1 base at V and 4 bases at J, with 11 bases between. Germline CDR1 SGHTA, CDR2 FQGTGA. The CDR3 consists of 16 residues. The CDR3 region has the DNA TGTGCCAGCAGCTTAATACAGGGCGGAGGGGCCAACGTCCTGACTTTC. Amino acids: CASSLIQGGGANVLTF.

The chain joins TRBV10-2 to TRBJ2-1; 10 positions agree with TRBD2. There are 12 residues in the CDR3. Germline CDR1 and CDR2: WSHSY and SAAADI. The V gene end was trimmed by 6 bases and the J gene end by 11 bases; junction bases not matched to a gene: 4. The CDR3 nucleotides are TGCGCCAGCAGCCTGGGACTAGCGAAGCAGTTCTTC. It yields the protein CASSLGLAKQFF.

The chain employs TRBV18 and TRBJ2-1, with unresolved D. Germline V gives CDR1 KGHSH, CDR2 LQKENI. This CDR3 comprises 13 residues. Trimming shortened V by 0 bases and J by 7 bases, and 7 bases separated the two germline ends. CDR3 coding DNA: TGTGCCAGCTCACCACCTACAAGTAATGAGCAGTTCTTC. Translating gives CASSPPTSNEQFF.

This sequence joins TRBV6-5 and TRBJ2-7, with a weak D call TRBD2 (6 bases). The V end was cut by 2 bases, the J end by 6 bases, with 8 bases between. Germline V gene lookup returns CDR1 MNHEY and CDR2 SVGAGI. This CDR3 spans 12 amino acids. The CDR3 DNA reads as TGTGCCAGCAGTTACAGGGGAGGCGAGCAGTACTTC. Translation gives CASSYRGGEQYF.

The V call is TRBV7-9, the J call TRBJ2-2; 8 bases align to TRBD1. V lost 5 bases and J lost 4; bases outside the gene matches: 15. Looked up from germline, CDR1 is SEHNR and CDR2 is FQNEAQ (reference sequence). The CDR3 runs 18 residues. This CDR3 reads CASSPPRDRGRGTGELFF. CDR3 nucleotides: TGTGCCAGCAGCCCCCCTAGAGACAGGGGCCGAGGCACCGGGGAGCTGTTTTTT.

DNA of the CDR3: TGTGCCAGCAGTGCCGACAGGGCTTCATCAAATTCACCCCTCCACTTT. Encoded protein: CASSADRASSNSPLHF. The V call is TRBV6-1, the J call TRBJ1-6; 7 bases are shared with TRBD1. This CDR3 region has 16 residues. Germline V gives CDR1 MNHNS, CDR2 SASEGT. Germline trimming cut 4 bases from V and 7 bases from J; bases unmatched to any gene: 10.

The V gene is TRBV12-3 or TRBV12-4, the J gene TRBJ2-1; D ambiguous. The CDR3 sequence is 13 residues long. With 1 base removed from V and 5 bases from J, the gap between germline ends came to 6 bases. The CDR3 DNA reads as TGTGCCAGCAGTTTAGGGCCAAACAATGAGCAGTTCTTC. Translating it yields CASSLGPNNEQFF.

The J gene is TRBJ2-2, the V gene TRBV9, with D perhaps TRBD2 (7 bases). Trimming took off 9 bases at V and 5 bases at J, with 17 bases between the two ends. The germline gives CDR1 SGDLS, CDR2 YYNGEE. The length of the CDR3 is 14 residues. The CDR3 sequence: CAILRGGRTGELFF. The CDR3 bases are TGTGCCATCCTGAGGGGGGGCCGGACCGGGGAGCTGTTTTTT.

CDR3 residues: CASSPTGKSTGELFF. The CDR3 nucleotides read TGTGCCAGCAGTCCAACAGGGAAAAGCACCGGGGAGCTGTTTTTT. The V gene is TRBV2, the J gene TRBJ2-2; tentative D call: TRBD1 (6 bases). Trimming cost V 5 bases and J 4 bases, with 14 bases left between them. Looked up from germline, CDR1 is SNHLY and CDR2 is FYNNEI. CDR3 length: 15 residues.

The chain carries TRBV6-5 and TRBJ2-1, with 13 bases matching TRBD2. Trimming removed 5 bases from V and 8 bases from J; junction bases left unmatched: 3. This CDR3 spans 14 amino acids. Germline V lookup: CDR1 MNHEY, CDR2 SVGAGI. CDR3 residues: CASSKLAGGDEQFF. The DNA for the CDR3 is TGTGCCAGCAGTAAACTAGCGGGGGGGGATGAGCAGTTCTTC.